Listed below are T cell receptor beta chains from one sample, sequenced in a study of cytomegalovirus exposure and HLA in healthy donors. Sequenced by immunoSEQ multiplex PCR; TCRdb stores in-frame clones only, minus some. The sample records some 200,000 clones, 80% to 85% being singletons. The sequenced sample consisted of PBMCs. These receptors were taken from a boy younger than 10 in good health and CMV-seronegative. Each CDR3 is given with its conserved first and last residue. The order of the fields is clone size, D gene, V gene, J gene, CDR3 DNA, CDR3 protein. The D gene is left open where the match is weak. Rows may omit the clone size; those that give it use once, few, many or a size class.

NA,NA,TRBV5-4,TRBJ2-7,TGTGCCAGCAGCTCTTTTTACGAGCAGTACTTC,CASSSFYEQYF
NA,NA,TRBV9,TRBJ2-5,TGTGCCAGCAGCGTAGCAGAAGAGACCCAGTACTTC,CASSVAEETQYF
NA,TRBD2,TRBV14,TRBJ2-5,TGTGCCAGCAGCCAAGCAATATGGCGGGAGTCTAGAGAGACCCAGTACTTC,CASSQAIWRESRETQYF
NA,TRBD1,TRBV9,TRBJ1-6,TGTGCCAGCAGCCTTGGACCGGGACAGAGTTTCTATAATTCACCCCTCCACTTT,CASSLGPGQSFYNSPLHF
NA,NA,TRBV10-3,TRBJ1-1,TGTGCCACTCAGGGGCCAAACACTGAAGCTTTCTTT,CATQGPNTEAFF
NA,TRBD2,TRBV27,TRBJ2-1,TGTGCCAGCAGTTCCGGGACTAGCACCTACAATGAGCAGTTCTTC,CASSSGTSTYNEQFF
few,NA,TRBV27,TRBJ1-6,TGTGCCAGCAGTGCCCGGTCGCTCTTTTCACCCCTCCACTTT,CASSARSLFSPLHF
once,NA,TRBV27,TRBJ2-5,TGTGCCAGCAGTTTAGGGAGGCAAGAGACCCAGTACTTC,CASSLGRQETQYF
NA,NA,TRBV10-1,TRBJ1-2,TGCGCCACCACGATCGGGTTTCATGGCTACACCTTC,CATTIGFHGYTF
NA,NA,TRBV5-1,TRBJ2-3,TGCGCCAGCAGCCCCGGGACTAGCACAGATACGCAGTATTTT,CASSPGTSTDTQYF
NA,TRBD2,TRBV13,TRBJ2-7,TGTGCCAGCAGCGGGGGACTAGCGGGAGGGCTGGGTTACGAGCAGTACTTC,CASSGGLAGGLGYEQYF